Given below is one T cell receptor (beta chain) in context. The antigen is unknown. The entry originates in a study of blood T cells in healthy people across ages. Study findings and constraints: The unsorted PBMCs prevented any conclusive comparison of naive versus antigen-experienced cells.

PCR was performed a second time for roughly 7 to 11 cycles using a sample-barcoded 5' primer and a J-beta primer mix. In TCRdb, the 5' RACE reads were re-called with MiXCR into one record per CDR3 protein. In the table there are nearly 800,000 distinct CDR3 sequences, roughly 25% of which are singletons. V was trimmed by 1 base and J by 6 bases, leaving 9 bases between them. This CDR3 spans 12 amino acids. CDR1 is DFQATT and CDR2 is SNEGSKA in the germline V gene (reference sequence). The sample was also linked to a second study, of T cells of mothers and their children.

The TCR was taken from a boy between 10 and 17 years old in good health. What was sequenced was blood. The chain has TRBV20-1 and TRBJ1-1; D ambiguous. The CDR3 region is CSARAPGSEAFF. CDR3 coding DNA: TGCAGTGCTAGAGCACCGGGATCTGAAGCTTTCTTT.